Below, 32 T cell receptor beta chains from the same sample are listed, as sequenced in a study of persistence of HIV-infected CD4 T cells. This was the immunoSEQ version 4 assay in survey mode. TCRdb keeps only in-frame clones here, not all; method: immunoSEQ multiplex PCR. The sample holds 10,000 to 15,000 clones, about 65% seen once. These TCRs are of unknown antigen specificity. Cells were stimulated with CMV-infected fibroblast lysates at approximately 10 ug/mL. Sorting selected CD4+ T cells upregulating both CD40 ligand and CD69. The sequences come from CD4+ T cells sorted from PBMCs after approximately 19-hour stimulation, collected from a patient who received antiretroviral therapy. The receptors were sampled from an adult man with HIV who was CMV-seropositive.

This rearrangement joins TRBV9 to TRBJ2-1; 7 nucleotides line up with TRBD2. This CDR3 region has 16 residues. The V segment lost 4 bases and the J segment 3 bases; nucleotides outside the gene matches: 10. Per germline, CDR1 SGDLS and CDR2 YYNGEE. The CDR3 is CASSSAVLAHYNEQFF. The CDR3 coding sequence is TGTGCCAGCAGCTCCGCGGTACTAGCGCACTACAATGAGCAGTTCTTC.

The chain links TRBV6-5 to TRBJ1-1; TRBD1 might be the D (6 bases). Per the germline V gene, CDR1 is MNHEY and CDR2 is SVGAGI. The length of the CDR3 is 14 residues. The V end was cut by 6 bases, the J end by 1 base, with 12 bases between. This CDR3 is CASSQTGSNTEAFF. The CDR3, as DNA: TGTGCCAGCAGCCAGACAGGATCGAACACTGAAGCTTTCTTT.

V usage is TRBV28 and J usage is TRBJ2-7; 11 bases match TRBD1. Germline loops: CDR1 MDHEN, CDR2 SYDVKM. The CDR3 spans 15 residues. Trimming took 6 bases from V and 3 from J; bases not matched to a gene: 7. The CDR3 coding sequence is TGTGCCAGCAGAACCGGACAGGGGGCTTTCTACGAGCAGTACTTC. Amino acids: CASRTGQGAFYEQYF.

The genes are TRBV19 and TRBJ1-3; a possible D gene is TRBD1 (6 bases). The V and J ends lost 3 bases and 0 bases respectively, with 12 bases between them. The CDR3 is 16 residues long. In germline, CDR1 is LNHDA, CDR2 SQIVND (reference sequence). CDR3 region: CASSIDGQSSGNTIYF. CDR3 DNA: TGTGCCAGTAGTATCGACGGACAGAGCTCTGGAAACACCATATATTTT.

This chain connects TRBV5-6 to TRBJ2-7; D is perhaps TRBD1 (6 bases). Germline V gene data show CDR1 as SGHDT and CDR2 as YYEEEE. This CDR3 has 14 amino acids. V dropped 4 bases and J dropped 2 bases, with 13 bases sitting between them. The CDR3 region has the DNA TGTGCCAGCAGCGAACCTACAGGGCCCTACGAGCAGTACTTC. As protein: CASSEPTGPYEQYF.

This clone occurred once. The chain links TRBV29-1 to TRBJ2-3; D is unclear. The germline V and J ends were trimmed by 3 bases and 1 base, with 5 bases remaining between them. CDR3 length: 12 amino acids. Germline lookup yields CDR1 SQVTM and CDR2 ANQGSEA. The CDR3 reads CSVDRGTDTQYF. The CDR3 bases are TGCAGCGTTGACCGAGGCACAGATACGCAGTATTTT.

The chain carries TRBV6-5 and TRBJ2-7; no firm D call. V was trimmed by 2 bases and J by 4 bases, leaving 12 bases between them. Per germline, CDR1 MNHEY and CDR2 SVGAGI. This CDR3 contains 14 residues. The CDR3 spells CASSYSVQGYEQYF. The CDR3 nucleotides are TGTGCCAGCAGTTACAGTGTACAAGGGTACGAGCAGTACTTC.

The CDR3 bases are TGTGCCAGCAGTCCCCTCGGGGCAGGGGGTGTGAACACTGAAGCTTTCTTT. It translates to CASSPLGAGGVNTEAFF. This chain connects TRBV28 to TRBJ1-1; 7 bases are a match to TRBD1. V shed 5 bases and J 0 bases; nucleotides not matched to a gene: 12. The CDR3 has 17 residues. Germline V gene sequence: CDR1 MDHEN, CDR2 SYDVKM.

This rearrangement joins TRBV7-3 to TRBJ2-1; D assignment may be TRBD1 or TRBD2 (5 bases each). Between the trimmed V and J ends, which lost 2 bases and 6 bases, there was a span of 17 bases. This CDR3 is 16 amino acids long. Germline loops: CDR1 SGHTA, CDR2 FQGTGA. DNA for the CDR3: TGTGCCAGCAGCTTATCCCGGGACGGCCACTCCAATGAGCAGTTCTTC. Encoded protein: CASSLSRDGHSNEQFF.

This clone was seen a handful of times. The gene calls are TRBV5-4 and TRBJ1-2; D uncertain. V lost 0 bases and J 8 bases, leaving 11 bases between the germline ends. The germline V gene has CDR1 SGHNT and CDR2 YYREEE (reference sequence). This CDR3 contains 13 residues. In DNA form, the CDR3 reads TGTGCCAGCAGCTTGGCTGAGAGGACCGGCTACACCTTC. Protein product: CASSLAERTGYTF. Full variable domain (remainder filled in from reference TRBV5-4 and TRBJ1-2): ETGVTQSPTHLIKTRGQQVTLRCSSQSGHNTVSWYQQALGQGPQFIFQYYREEENGRGNFPPRFSGLQFPNYSSELNVNALELDDSALYLCASSLAERTGYTFGSGTRLTVV.

This clone is labeled as medium-sized. The CDR3 loop reads CASGFAGQLNSPLHF. The CDR3 DNA follows: TGTGCTAGTGGTTTCGCGGGACAGCTTAATTCACCCCTCCACTTT. V and J are TRBV12-5 and TRBJ1-6; TRBD1 agrees at 7 bases. The trim removed 3 bases at V and 6 bases at J, leaving 5 bases unmatched. This CDR3 has 15 residues. Germline V gene sequence: CDR1 LGHNT, CDR2 FRNRAP.

The gene calls are TRBV18 and TRBJ2-5, with 10 bases matching TRBD1. CDR1 and CDR2 from the germline V gene are KGHSH and LQKENI. CDR3 length: 16 residues. Unmatched junction bases numbered 6, after V lost 1 base and J lost 4 bases. CDR3 amino acids: CASSPQVTGGGETQYF. In DNA form, the CDR3 reads TGTGCCAGCTCACCACAGGTGACAGGGGGCGGAGAGACCCAGTACTTC.

A remark on this clone: The sample has other DNA sequences that encode this CDR3 too. V is TRBV7-3 and J is TRBJ2-7; TRBD1 or TRBD2 may be the D gene (5 bases each). Deletions cut 1 base from V and 0 bases from J, with 10 bases between. The length of the CDR3 is 15 residues. Germline CDR1 SGHTA, CDR2 FQGTGA. The CDR3 coding sequence is TGTGCCAGCAGCTTAAGAGGGGATAGCTCCTACGAGCAGTACTTC. As protein: CASSLRGDSSYEQYF. Together with reference TRBV7-3 and TRBJ2-7, the CDR3 gives the full variable domain: GAGVSQTPSNKVTEKGKYVELRCDPISGHTALYWYRQSLGQGPEFLIYFQGTGAADDSGLPNDRFFAVRPEGSVSTLKIQRTERGDSAVYLCASSLRGDSSYEQYFGPGTRLTVT.

The genes are TRBV7-3 and TRBJ1-3, with a tentative D call TRBD1 (6 bases). Germline V gene lookup returns CDR1 SGHTA and CDR2 FQGTGA. This CDR3 region has 18 residues. V lost 5 bases and J 0 bases, leaving 20 bases between the germline ends. CDR3 residues: CASSPRDRSAISGNTIYF. As DNA, the CDR3 is TGTGCCAGCAGCCCGAGAGACAGGTCAGCTATCTCTGGAAACACCATATATTTT. Supplemented by reference TRBV7-3 and TRBJ1-3, the full variable domain reads GAGVSQTPSNKVTEKGKYVELRCDPISGHTALYWYRQSLGQGPEFLIYFQGTGAADDSGLPNDRFFAVRPEGSVSTLKIQRTERGDSAVYLCASSPRDRSAISGNTIYFGEGSWLTVV.

The chain is built from TRBV5-1 and TRBJ1-5; D gene ambiguous. This CDR3 has 14 amino acids. V dropped 1 base and J dropped 2 bases, with 7 bases sitting between them. Looked up from germline, CDR1 is SGHRS and CDR2 is YFSETQ. The CDR3 here is CASSLLGGNQPQHF. DNA of the CDR3: TGCGCCAGCAGCTTGCTCGGGGGCAATCAGCCCCAGCATTTT.

The chain links TRBV19 to TRBJ1-4; TRBD1 matches at 10 bases. CDR1 and CDR2 (germline): LNHDA, SQIVND (reference sequence). J was trimmed by 3 bases and V by 6 bases; bases with no gene match: 4. This CDR3 has 15 residues. CDR3 coding DNA: TGTGCCAGTAGGAGGGACAGGGGCCCTAATGAAAAACTGTTTTTT. Translation gives CASRRDRGPNEKLFF.

The table lists this clone with a few counts. This chain links TRBV9 with TRBJ2-1, with 9 bases matching TRBD2. This CDR3 has 15 amino acids. Germline assignment: CDR1 SGDLS and CDR2 YYNGEE. Germline trimming cut 3 bases from V and 2 bases from J; bases unmatched to any gene: 3. For the CDR3, the DNA is TGTGCCAGCAGCGCTAGCGGGGAAACCTACAATGAGCAGTTCTTC. Translated: CASSASGETYNEQFF.

A few counts support this clone. This rearrangement joins TRBV19 to TRBJ1-2; D may be TRBD1 (5 bases). Germline assignment: CDR1 LNHDA and CDR2 SQIVND (reference sequence). This CDR3 contains 14 residues. Trimming left V 8 bases short and J 7 bases short, with 20 bases between. The CDR3: CASRVGLEGGGYTF. The DNA for the CDR3 is TGTGCCAGTCGCGTGGGGCTCGAGGGAGGTGGCTACACCTTC.

This clone was found a few times. This chain joins TRBV28 and TRBJ1-5; the match to TRBD1 covers 7 bases. The CDR3 contains 15 residues. Germline V gene data show CDR1 as MDHEN and CDR2 as SYDVKM. Trimming removed 4 bases from V and 4 bases from J; junction bases left unmatched: 7. DNA of the CDR3: TGTGCCAGCAGTTCCTTGACAGGGTTGAATCAGCCCCAGCATTTT. Encoded protein: CASSSLTGLNQPQHF.

This clone was recorded a few times. The chain has TRBV6-6 and TRBJ2-5; a weak D match, TRBD1 (5 bases). The CDR3 runs 13 residues. Trimming pared 1 base from V and 3 bases from J, leaving 6 bases between. The germline V gene has CDR1 MNHNY and CDR2 SVGAGI (reference sequence). The CDR3: CASSYYRKETQYF. CDR3 DNA: TGTGCCAGCAGTTACTACAGGAAAGAGACCCAGTACTTC.

The chain uses TRBV28 and TRBJ1-4; D is unresolved. This CDR3 is 13 amino acids long. The germline V gene has CDR1 MDHEN and CDR2 SYDVKM. The V and J ends lost 7 bases and 1 base respectively, with 7 bases between them. The CDR3 bases are TGTGCCAGCAATACTAGAACTAATGAAAAACTGTTTTTT. This translates into CASNTRTNEKLFF.

This clone has a handful of counts. The rearrangement joins TRBV5-1 to TRBJ2-6; unclear D gene. The CDR3 runs to 13 residues. Germline V gene sequence: CDR1 SGHRS, CDR2 YFSETQ. The V end was cut by 6 bases, the J end by 4 bases, with 8 bases between. As DNA, the CDR3 is TGCGCCAGCAATCATGGGGGGGCCAACGTCCTGACTTTC. This gives the protein CASNHGGANVLTF.

V usage is TRBV6-5 and J usage is TRBJ1-5; the match to TRBD1 covers 8 bases. V gave up 2 bases and J gave up 5 bases; unmatched junction bases: 8. The CDR3 has 16 residues. From germline, CDR1 is MNHEY and CDR2 SVGAGI. In DNA form, the CDR3 reads TGTGCCAGCAGTTACAGATTCGGGACAGGTGATCAGCCCCAGCATTTT. Encoded protein: CASSYRFGTGDQPQHF.

By proportion, this clone is medium-sized. CDR3 sequence reads: CASSPGDLYEKLFF. CDR3 sequence (DNA): TGTGCCAGCTCACCCGGGGACTTATATGAAAAACTGTTTTTT. This chain uses TRBV18 with TRBJ1-4, with a tentative D call TRBD1 (5 bases). Between the trimmed V and J ends, which lost 3 bases and 6 bases, there was a span of 11 bases. CDR1 and CDR2 from the germline V gene are KGHSH and LQKENI. The CDR3 contains 14 residues.

The chain couples TRBV10-3 to TRBJ2-7; D is perhaps TRBD2 (7 bases). The CDR3 has 16 residues. The germline V gene encodes CDR1 ENHRY and CDR2 SYGVKD. Trimming pared 3 bases from V and 1 base from J, leaving 16 bases between. Here the CDR3 reads CAISERAGARSYEQYF. The CDR3, as DNA: TGTGCCATCAGTGAAAGGGCGGGGGCCAGGTCCTACGAGCAGTACTTC.

V and J are TRBV5-1 and TRBJ2-2; TRBD2 might be the D (6 bases). V dropped 4 bases and J dropped 6 bases, with 10 bases sitting between them. Germline V gene sequence: CDR1 SGHRS, CDR2 YFSETQ. This CDR3 has 13 amino acids. CDR3 residues: CASSPEGPGELFF. The CDR3 DNA reads as TGCGCCAGCAGCCCGGAGGGGCCCGGGGAGCTGTTTTTT.

The rearrangement joins TRBV19 to TRBJ2-5; D unresolved. Trimming stripped 5 bases from V and 1 base from J, with 14 bases between. Per germline, CDR1 LNHDA and CDR2 SQIVND (reference sequence). This CDR3 is 15 amino acids long. In DNA, the CDR3 is TGTGCCAGTAGTTTCGGCCGACTGTTCCAAGAGACCCAGTACTTC. As protein: CASSFGRLFQETQYF.

Only a few counts were recorded for this clone. This chain links TRBV18 with TRBJ2-7, with D possibly being TRBD1 (8 bases). Per germline, CDR1 KGHSH and CDR2 LQKENI. V lost 2 bases, J lost 0 bases, and 20 bases lay in between. CDR3 length equals 18 residues. The CDR3 DNA reads TGTGCCAGCTCACCAGCAACTTACAGGGGGGGTAACTCCTACGAGCAGTACTTC. Translation gives CASSPATYRGGNSYEQYF.

The genes are TRBV29-1 and TRBJ1-1; 9 bases agree with TRBD1. The CDR3 consists of 11 residues. CDR1 is SQVTM, CDR2 ANQGSEA, per germline. J gave up 6 bases and V 5 bases, and 1 base lay outside the gene matches. The chain's CDR3 is CSVTGGPEAFF. CDR3 bases: TGCAGCGTTACAGGGGGCCCTGAAGCTTTCTTT.

The chain couples TRBV7-9 to TRBJ1-2; D is undetermined. The length of the CDR3 is 16 residues. Trimming removed 1 base from V and 5 bases from J, with 17 bases in between. CDR1 SEHNR and CDR2 FQNEAQ come from the germline V gene (reference sequence). This chain's CDR3 is CASSLGGLWPSYGYTF. In nucleotides, the CDR3 is TGTGCCAGCAGCTTAGGCGGCCTATGGCCTTCATATGGCTACACCTTC. Filled out from reference TRBV7-9 and TRBJ1-2, the complete variable domain reads DTGVSQNPRHKITKRGQNVTFRCDPISEHNRLYWYRQTLGQGPEFLTYFQNEAQLEKSRLLSDRFSAERPKGSFSTLEIQRTEQGDSAMYLCASSLGGLWPSYGYTFGSGTRLTVV.

The chain employs TRBV19 and TRBJ2-3, with D tentatively TRBD1 (5 bases). CDR3 length: 14 residues. V was pared by 4 bases and J by 5 bases, with 13 bases between. Germline CDR1 LNHDA, CDR2 SQIVND (reference sequence). The CDR3 sequence: CASSSLRQGDTQYF. CDR3 coding DNA: TGTGCCAGTAGTAGCCTGCGTCAGGGAGATACGCAGTATTTT.

The chain has TRBV18 and TRBJ2-1; the D gene could be TRBD1 or TRBD2 (6 bases each). Germline V gene data show CDR1 as KGHSH and CDR2 as LQKENI. The CDR3 is 14 residues long. Trimming removed 9 bases from V and 5 bases from J, with 17 bases in between. DNA for the CDR3: TGTGCCAGTTGCGACCACGGGGGCAACAATGAGCAGTTCTTC. Translated, it gives CASCDHGGNNEQFF.